The rows below give T cell receptor beta chains drawn from one sample of a study of STAT5B mutations in CD4+ large granular lymphocyte leukemia. Repertoires were generated with immunoSEQ multiplex PCR, while TCRdb's copy carries only in-frame clones and drops some. The sample consists of fewer than 35,000 clones, roughly 70% of them appearing once. The sample consisted of CD4+ T cells from blood buffy coats. Receptors were obtained from a human donor in good health. The CDR3 runs from the conserved cysteine through the conserved F or W. A D gene is named only where the DNA matches it firmly. Rows may omit the clone size; those that give it use once, few, many or a size class.

D,V,J,size,DNA,CDR3
.,TRBV6-6,TRBJ2-7,.,TGTGCCAGCAGCAACCGGCACGAGCAGTACTTC,CASSNRHEQYF
TRBD1,TRBV6-1,TRBJ1-2,.,TGTGCCAGCAAGTTAGGACAGGGACAAAACTATGGCTACACCTTC,CASKLGQGQNYGYTF
.,TRBV7-8,TRBJ1-5,.,TGTGCCAGCAGCTTAAACGTTGCTCAATTAGGGAATCAGCCCCAGCATTTT,CASSLNVAQLGNQPQHF
.,TRBV9,TRBJ2-3,.,TGTGCCAGCAGCGTAGGGCTAGCCGGGGGCACAGATACGCAGTATTTT,CASSVGLAGGTDTQYF
.,TRBV20-1,TRBJ2-5,.,TGCAGTGCTAGTAATAGAAAGACCCAGTACTTC,CSASNRKTQYF
.,TRBV5-4,TRBJ1-1,once,TGTGCCAGCAGCGCGGACAGAAACACTGAAGCTTTCTTT,CASSADRNTEAFF
.,TRBV5-1,TRBJ2-7,.,TGCGCCAGCAGCACGTGGGTCGGACGGCGATACGAGCAGTACTTC,CASSTWVGRRYEQYF
.,TRBV6-5,TRBJ2-7,once,TGTGCCAGCAGTTACTCCCGGACCTACGAGCAGTACTTC,CASSYSRTYEQYF
.,TRBV2,TRBJ2-6,few,TGTGCCAGCAGTGAACAGGGAGGATCAGGGGCCAACGTCCTGACTTTC,CASSEQGGSGANVLTF
TRBD2,TRBV5-1,TRBJ2-2,.,TGCGCCAGCAGCTTGCGGCGGGAGGAGAGTACCGGGGAGCTGTTTTTT,CASSLRREESTGELFF
.,TRBV2,TRBJ1-4,.,TGTGCCATCAAACGGACAGCCCTTAATGAAAAACTGTTTTTT,CAIKRTALNEKLFF
.,TRBV11-3,TRBJ1-1,.,TGTGCCAGCAGCTTCAGCACGAACACTGAAGCTTTCTTT,CASSFSTNTEAFF
.,TRBV9,TRBJ2-2,.,TGTGCCAGCAGCGTAGTTAGTAACACCGGGGAGCTGTTTTTT,CASSVVSNTGELFF
TRBD1,TRBV18,TRBJ2-7,.,TGTGCCAGCTCACCAACCAGACCAGGGACCGGGACAGTTTATTACGAGCAGTACTTC,CASSPTRPGTGTVYYEQYF
TRBD2,TRBV7-3,TRBJ2-1,.,TGTGCCAGCAGCTTAATGGGACTAGCGGGGGTATCAAATGAGCAGTTCTTC,CASSLMGLAGVSNEQFF
.,TRBV6-6,TRBJ2-1,.,TGTGCCACCCTGGACAGTTCTTACAATGAGCAGTTCTTC,CATLDSSYNEQFF
.,TRBV4-3,TRBJ1-2,.,TGCGCCAGCAGCCAAGATCCGGCACGAACGGGGCCATATGGCTACACCTTC,CASSQDPARTGPYGYTF
.,TRBV19,TRBJ2-5,.,TGTGCCAGTAGTATAGGGGGAGAAGAGACCCAGTACTTC,CASSIGGEETQYF
TRBD1,TRBV19,TRBJ2-1,.,TGTGCCAGTAGTATTGGGCAGGGGGACGAGCAGTTCTTC,CASSIGQGDEQFF
TRBD2,TRBV7-2,TRBJ2-7,once,TGTGCCAGCAGCTTCGAGATAGCGGGAGTTAGCGAGCAGTACTTC,CASSFEIAGVSEQYF
.,TRBV7-2,TRBJ1-4,.,TGTGCCAGCAGCTTAGAACAGGTTTGGGAAAAACTGTTTTTT,CASSLEQVWEKLFF
TRBD2,TRBV7-8,TRBJ2-5,.,TGTGCCAGCAGCGCCCCCATGACTAGCGGGGGGAAAGAGACCCAGTACTTC,CASSAPMTSGGKETQYF
.,TRBV21-1,TRBJ1-4,.,TGTGCCAGCAGCAAAATCACCGCCAACTGTGCAACTAATGAAAAACTGTTTTTT,CASSKITANCATNEKLFF
.,TRBV29-1,TRBJ2-1,.,TGCAGCGTTGAAAACTACAATGAGCAGTTCTTC,CSVENYNEQFF
.,TRBV10-2,TRBJ1-2,.,TGCGCCAGCAGGGCGTACCCGACAGTGGATGGCTACACCTTC,CASRAYPTVDGYTF
TRBD1,TRBV5-1,TRBJ2-5,.,TGCGCCAGCAGCTGGGCGGGACAGGTCCAAGAGACCCAGTACTTC,CASSWAGQVQETQYF
.,TRBV10-3,TRBJ2-1,.,TGTGCCATCAGTGACCGGCAGGACGAACAGTTCTTC,CAISDRQDEQFF